This T cell receptor beta chain appears in the sequencing data of a study of T cell repertoires in aging, cancer and after chemotherapy. General study findings and limits: In each cancer cohort, median generation probability increased across chemotherapy, suggesting thymic output rebounded.

Judged by abundance, this clonotype is large. Its target is not known. A mixed TRB-A/B primer pool amplified rearranged TRB by multiplex touch-down PCR. A single record per CDR3 protein comes from TCRdb applying MiXCR to the multiplex PCR reads. Here the sample spans roughly 740 distinct CDR3 sequences, 15% to 20% being singletons. TCR beta rearrangements were amplified from peripheral blood genomic DNA. Sequenced: blood. This receptor was taken from a human donor with a blood cancer.

The CDR3 nucleotides are TGCAGCGTTTCGCGACAGGGGTCCTACGAGCAGTACTTC. Residues: CSVSRQGSYEQYF. The rearrangement uses TRBV29-1 and TRBJ2-7, with 8 positions matching TRBD1. The CDR3 totals 13 residues. V dropped 5 bases and J dropped 1; count of bases not matched to a gene: 4. Germline V lookup: CDR1 SQVTM, CDR2 ANQGSEA.